These T cell receptor beta chains were read from a single sample in a study of T cell changes during pregnancy in multiple sclerosis. Generated by immunoSEQ multiplex PCR, the TCRdb table keeps only in-frame clones and is missing some. The sample consists of 75,000 to 80,000 clones, 70% to 90% of them appearing once. The sample consisted of peripheral blood, taken before pregnancy. These receptors were obtained from a female donor with multiple sclerosis, enrolled in a pregnancy study. CDR3s include the opening cysteine and the closing phenylalanine or tryptophan. The D gene is left open where the match is weak. A row's size may be missing; if present it is once, few, many or a size class.

D gene	V gene	clone size	CDR3 length	J gene	CDR3 DNA	CDR3 protein
TRBD1	TRBV7-9	.	13	TRBJ1-1	TGTGCCAGCAGCACCACAGGGGACACTGAAGCTTTCTTT	CASSTTGDTEAFF
.	TRBV7-9	.	14	TRBJ2-3	TGTGCCAGCACCCCGGGCGGGGGCGAGGATACGCAGTATTTT	CASTPGGGEDTQYF
.	TRBV5-1	.	14	TRBJ2-1	TGCGCCAGCAGCCCGTGGAGGGGGGGGAATGAGCAGTTCTTC	CASSPWRGGNEQFF
.	TRBV10-1	.	13	TRBJ2-7	TGCGCCAGTCCCGTGAGGACACTGAACGAGCAGTACTTC	CASPVRTLNEQYF
.	TRBV27	.	15	TRBJ1-5	TGTGCCAGCAGGAGTCATCGGGGTAGCAATCAGCCCCAGCATTTT	CASRSHRGSNQPQHF
.	TRBV9	.	13	TRBJ2-3	TGTGCCAGCAGCGCCCCACCGGCAGATACGCAGTATTTT	CASSAPPADTQYF
.	TRBV19	.	14	TRBJ1-1	TGTGCCAGTAGTATCTCAGGGGTCTTCACTGAAGCTTTCTTT	CASSISGVFTEAFF
TRBD1	TRBV6-1	.	14	TRBJ1-1	TGTGCCAGCAGTGCCTCCCGGGACAGCACTGAAGCTTTCTTT	CASSASRDSTEAFF
TRBD2	TRBV5-1	.	15	TRBJ2-3	TGCGCCAGCAGCTCGACTAGCGGGCTTTCAGATACGCAGTATTTT	CASSSTSGLSDTQYF
.	TRBV5-5	.	15	TRBJ2-1	TGTGCCAGCAGGCTTGCATCGAGCTCCTACAATGAGCAGTTCTTC	CASRLASSSYNEQFF
.	TRBV6-1	.	12	TRBJ1-2	TGTGCCAGCAGAAGGACAGACTATGGCTACACCTTC	CASRRTDYGYTF
TRBD1	TRBV6-1	.	15	TRBJ1-1	TGTGCCAGCAGTGAAACCGGGACAGGGGGCACTGAAGCTTTCTTT	CASSETGTGGTEAFF
.	TRBV4-3	few	16	TRBJ1-2	TGCGCCAGCAGCCAAGATACCCGACGGGAGGGCTATGGCTACACCTTC	CASSQDTRREGYGYTF
TRBD1	TRBV5-1	.	14	TRBJ1-2	TGCGCCAGCAGCCCCTCGGGACAGGGCAGCGGCTACACCTTC	CASSPSGQGSGYTF
.	TRBV10-2	.	16	TRBJ1-5	TGCGCCAGCAGTGAAGGGCAGAGGGTCGGCAATCAGCCCCAGCATTTT	CASSEGQRVGNQPQHF
.	TRBV11-1	.	15	TRBJ1-1	TGTGCCAGCAGCCGAGAGCCAGGGTTGAACACTGAAGCTTTCTTT	CASSREPGLNTEAFF
.	TRBV7-9	.	14	TRBJ2-2	TGTGCCAGCAGCACCCGGGGAGGCGGCGGGGAGCTGTTTTTT	CASSTRGGGGELFF
.	TRBV21-1	few	15	TRBJ1-5	TGTGCCAGCAGCAAAGATGAGAATAGCAATCAGCCCCAGCATTTT	CASSKDENSNQPQHF
TRBD1	TRBV5-4	.	15	TRBJ2-7	TGTGCCAGCAGCGCGCCGGGACAGGCTTGGTACGAGCAGTACTTC	CASSAPGQAWYEQYF
TRBD1	TRBV6-5	.	14	TRBJ1-1	TGTGCCAGCAGTTACTGGGGACAGGGGACCGAAGCTTTCTTT	CASSYWGQGTEAFF
.	TRBV4-3	.	14	TRBJ1-2	TGCGCCAGCAGCCAAGACCCTACGGTATATGGCTACACCTTC	CASSQDPTVYGYTF
.	TRBV15	.	15	TRBJ2-6	TGTGCCACCAGCAGGTCAGTCTCTGGGGCCAACGTCCTGACTTTC	CATSRSVSGANVLTF
.	TRBV28	.	13	TRBJ1-1	TGTGCCAGCAGTTTATTGGCAGTACCCGAAGCTTTCTTT	CASSLLAVPEAFF
.	TRBV21-1	.	14	TRBJ1-2	TGTGCCAGCACCAGGGGGTTAGGGTTTGATGGCTACACCTTC	CASTRGLGFDGYTF
.	TRBV6-6	.	15	TRBJ1-1	TGTGCCAGCAGAGGGACTTCCGTCTTGATCACTGAAGCTTTCTTT	CASRGTSVLITEAFF
.	TRBV18	.	16	TRBJ2-3	TGTGCCAGCTCACCAGGGGGGAGACGGAGCACAGATACGCAGTATTTT	CASSPGGRRSTDTQYF
.	TRBV5-1	.	16	TRBJ2-3	TGCGCCAGCAGCTTAGGACAGACTTTACGCACAGATACGCAGTATTTT	CASSLGQTLRTDTQYF
.	TRBV29-1	.	16	TRBJ2-1	TGCAGCGTTGAAGACCAAGCGGCAAATACCTACAATGAACAGTTCTTC	CSVEDQAANTYNEQFF
.	TRBV27	.	15	TRBJ1-5	TGTGCCAGCAGCTCGGGGATCCCAAGCAATCAGCCCCAGCATTTT	CASSSGIPSNQPQHF
.	TRBV5-6	.	14	TRBJ1-5	TGTGCCAGCAGCTTGGGGGCGGGGGGACAGCCCCAGCATTTT	CASSLGAGGQPQHF
TRBD1	TRBV10-3	.	16	TRBJ1-5	TGTGCCATCTCCGGTGGACAGGGTGTCGGCAATCAGCCCCAGCATTTT	CAISGGQGVGNQPQHF
.	TRBV2	.	13	TRBJ1-6	TGTGCCAGCCGGCGGGGAAGAGATTCACCCCTCCACTTT	CASRRGRDSPLHF
TRBD2	TRBV5-1	.	14	TRBJ2-3	TGCGCCAGCACAACTAGCGGGGGTTCAGATACGCAGTATTTT	CASTTSGGSDTQYF
.	TRBV6-1	.	13	TRBJ2-7	TGTGCCAGCAGTCTCTATGTTCGAGGCGAGCAGTACTTC	CASSLYVRGEQYF
.	TRBV11-2	.	12	TRBJ1-1	TGTGCCAGCAGCTTAGGAGGGCAAGAAGCTTTCTTT	CASSLGGQEAFF
.	TRBV6-5	.	14	TRBJ1-1	TGTGCCAGCAGTTACAGGGAGGGGAACACTGAAGCTTTCTTT	CASSYREGNTEAFF
.	TRBV5-1	.	13	TRBJ1-5	TGCGCCAGCAGCCTAGCCACAGGGAAGCCCCAGCATTTT	CASSLATGKPQHF
.	TRBV6-1	.	15	TRBJ1-2	TGTGCCAGCAGTGATGTACGGGGTGGGGACTATGGCTACACCTTC	CASSDVRGGDYGYTF
TRBD1	TRBV28	.	14	TRBJ1-1	TGTGCCAGCAGTTTTGGGGACAGGGTCTCTGAAGCTTTCTTT	CASSFGDRVSEAFF
.	TRBV30	.	11	TRBJ2-7	TGTGCCTGGAGGGGCAATGCGGAGCAGTACTTC	CAWRGNAEQYF
.	TRBV11-2	.	13	TRBJ1-2	TGTGCCAGCAGCCCCACCCTATTCTATGGCTACACCTTC	CASSPTLFYGYTF
.	TRBV7-9	.	15	TRBJ1-4	TGTGCCAGCAGCTCCGAGGGTGTATTGAGCGAAAAACTGTTTTTT	CASSSEGVLSEKLFF
.	TRBV2	.	11	TRBJ2-2	TGTGCCAGCGGGCTGTCCGGGGAGCTGTTTTTT	CASGLSGELFF
.	TRBV5-6	.	15	TRBJ1-4	TGTGCCAGCAGCTTCTTAGGGGTAACTAATGAAAAACTGTTTTTT	CASSFLGVTNEKLFF
.	TRBV18	.	17	TRBJ2-6	TGTGCCAGCTCACCACTAGCTCGGGTGGCTGGGGCCAACGTCCTGACTTTC	CASSPLARVAGANVLTF
.	TRBV2	.	14	TRBJ2-7	TGTGCCAGCAGTGAAGCGGGACAATCCTACGAGCAGTACTTC	CASSEAGQSYEQYF
.	TRBV5-1	few	13	TRBJ1-2	TGCGCCAGCAGCCCAGGGGTAAACTATGGCTACACCTTC	CASSPGVNYGYTF